Below, 12 T cell receptor beta chains from the same sample are listed, as sequenced in a study of blood T cell repertoires in COVID-19. The method was immunoSEQ multiplex PCR; TCRdb's version includes in-frame clones alone and lacks a portion of them. The sample lists under 250,000 clones, roughly four fifths occurring once. The sequencing input was PBMCs or T cells enriched from blood (not recorded which). These receptors came from a man in his 60s who had recovered from COVID-19.

This clone occurred once. V is TRBV12-5 and J is TRBJ2-7, with 8 bases that match TRBD1. The CDR3 extends over 18 amino acids. Germline trimming cut 0 bases from V and 2 bases from J; bases unmatched to any gene: 12. The germline gives CDR1 LGHNT, CDR2 FRNRAP. CDR3 nucleotide sequence: TGTGCTAGTGGTTTGGTACGGACCATCGGACAGGGAGCCTACGAGCAGTACTTC. Translated, it gives CASGLVRTIGQGAYEQYF.

The CDR3 is CASSPRAGGVEETQYF. The CDR3 coding sequence is TGTGCCAGCAGCCCTCGAGCGGGGGGGGTCGAAGAGACCCAGTACTTC. The J gene is TRBJ2-5, the V gene TRBV9, with 10 bases that match TRBD2. The CDR3 has 16 amino acids. The V gene's germline CDR1 is SGDLS and CDR2 YYNGEE. V lost 4 bases to trimming and J lost 3 bases; unmatched junction nucleotides: 9.

The CDR3 sequence: CASSYLGGVKYNEQFF. CDR3 DNA: TGTGCCAGCAGTTACCTCGGGGGGGTCAAATACAATGAGCAGTTCTTC. The V gene is TRBV6-5, the J gene TRBJ2-1, with 8 positions matching TRBD2. Germline CDR1 MNHEY, CDR2 SVGAGI. The CDR3 totals 16 residues. J gave up 4 bases and V 2 bases, and 7 bases lay outside the gene matches.

This clone was counted a few times. This rearrangement joins TRBV6-1 to TRBJ2-3; D possibly corresponds to TRBD2 (5 bases). Trimming pared 1 base from V and 14 bases from J, leaving 16 bases between. This CDR3 has 13 residues. Germline CDR1 MNHNS, CDR2 SASEGT. The CDR3 DNA reads as TGTGCCAGCAGTGAAGATTTTCTAGGACTGTTGTATTTT. Translating it yields CASSEDFLGLLYF.

V is TRBV7-9 and J is TRBJ1-3, with D possibly TRBD1 on 5 matching bases. CDR3 length: 16 residues. V gave up 4 bases and J gave up 2 bases, with 15 bases separating them. Germline lookup yields CDR1 SEHNR and CDR2 FQNEAQ (reference sequence). The CDR3: CASSSPGWGAGNTIYF. The CDR3 bases are TGTGCCAGCAGCTCGCCAGGTTGGGGGGCTGGAAACACCATATATTTT.

The chain joins TRBV30 to TRBJ1-2; D gene unclear. There are 14 residues in the CDR3. In germline, CDR1 is GTSNPN, CDR2 SVGIG (reference sequence). V lost 3 bases to trimming and J lost 4 bases, with 15 bases between them. In nucleotides, the CDR3 is TGTGCCTGGAGCTCGGCGACATCGATCTATGGCTACACCTTC. The encoded protein is CAWSSATSIYGYTF.

V usage is TRBV6-4 and J usage is TRBJ1-2, with 10 nucleotides matching TRBD1. CDR1 and CDR2 from the germline V gene are MRHNA and SNTAGT. With 3 bases clipped from V and 9 bases from J, the junction kept 13 bases outside the gene matches. The CDR3 extends over 16 amino acids. The CDR3 DNA reads as TGTGCCAGCAGTGATGGAGGGACAGGGGACCCCATGAGCTACACCTTC. Protein product: CASSDGGTGDPMSYTF.

The rearrangement joins TRBV11-2 to TRBJ2-5; the D gene is possibly TRBD1 (5 bases). The CDR3 has 13 residues. CDR1 SGHAT and CDR2 FQNNGV come from the germline V gene. V was trimmed by 4 bases and J by 3 bases, leaving 9 bases between them. This CDR3 is CASSSQGKETQYF. For the CDR3, the DNA is TGTGCCAGCAGCTCCCAGGGAAAAGAGACCCAGTACTTC.

J is TRBJ2-5 and V is TRBV4-1, with TRBD1 matching over 7 bases. V was clipped by 1 base and J by 4 bases; unmatched bases: 9. This CDR3 comprises 16 residues. Germline values: CDR1 MGHRA, CDR2 YSYEKL. The CDR3 sequence is CASSQVTKGAAETQYF. CDR3 DNA: TGCGCCAGCAGCCAAGTTACTAAGGGGGCTGCAGAGACCCAGTACTTC.

The J gene is TRBJ2-5, the V gene TRBV12-5, with D perhaps matching TRBD2 (6 bases). CDR3 length: 15 amino acids. Germline loops: CDR1 LGHNT, CDR2 FRNRAP. V lost 4 bases and J 4 bases, leaving 16 bases between the germline ends. The DNA of the CDR3 is TGTGCTAGTGGTTCGAACCTTACACTAGCAGAGACCCAGTACTTC. Translation gives CASGSNLTLAETQYF.

J is TRBJ2-7 and V is TRBV30, with 8 bases that match TRBD1. V trimming: 7 bases; J trimming: 3 bases; junction bases outside the gene matches: 8. The CDR3 spans 13 residues. From germline, CDR1 is GTSNPN and CDR2 SVGIG (reference sequence). For the CDR3, the DNA is TGTGCCTTCAGAGGGACAGGCGACTACGAGCAGTACTTC. Encoded protein: CAFRGTGDYEQYF.

This clone has a single count. DNA for the CDR3: TGCGCCAGCAGCCAATCGCGACAGGGTCGCCATGGCTACACCTTC. It specifies CASSQSRQGRHGYTF. The genes are TRBV4-3 and TRBJ1-2; 7 nucleotides match TRBD1. This CDR3 comprises 15 residues. Germline V lookup: CDR1 LGHNA, CDR2 YSLEER. V lost 2 bases, J lost 6 bases, and 9 bases stayed unmatched.